The 29 T cell receptor beta chains in this list originate from one sample, sequenced in a study of glioma-infiltrating T cells. The iRepertoire nested amplicon-rescue multiplex PCR amplified TCR alpha and beta CDR3s from RNA. TCRdb used MiXCR to reprocess the multiplex PCR reads, holding one entry per CDR3 protein. The data hold about 89,000 distinct CDR3 sequences, with about a quarter observed a single time. Input material: glioma tissue, nonneoplastic brain tissue, or PBMCs (not recorded which). These receptors all come from a human donor with low-grade glioma or glioblastoma, undergoing nonglioma brain surgery, or in good health (not recorded which).

The chain carries TRBV7-9 and TRBJ1-3; D call uncertain. The CDR3 totals 14 residues. CDR1 and CDR2 (germline): SEHNR, FQNEAQ (reference sequence). Trimming cost V 5 bases and J 3 bases, with 11 bases left between them. In DNA, the CDR3 is TGTGCCAGCAGCCTCAATGGCCTTGGAAACACCATATATTTT. Amino acid sequence: CASSLNGLGNTIYF. Full variable domain (rest looked up from reference TRBV7-9 and TRBJ1-3): DTGVSQNPRHKITKRGQNVTFRCDPISEHNRLYWYRQTLGQGPEFLTYFQNEAQLEKSRLLSDRFSAERPKGSFSTLEIQRTEQGDSAMYLCASSLNGLGNTIYFGEGSWLTVV.

V usage is TRBV11-2 and J usage is TRBJ2-5; 8 nucleotides match TRBD1. Germline CDR1 SGHAT, CDR2 FQNNGV. J lost 4 bases, V lost 5 bases, and 12 bases had no gene match. This CDR3 is built from 16 residues. The CDR3 nucleotides read TGTGCCAGCAGCCCACAGGGGGGACGGATCCGAGAGACCCAGTACTTC. This sequence encodes CASSPQGGRIRETQYF.

This clonotype has only a few counts. The CDR3 loop reads CASSPRNSAGGPYEQYF. The CDR3 DNA reads as TGTGCCAGCAGCCCAAGGAACAGCGCGGGAGGCCCCTACGAGCAGTACTTC. The chain employs TRBV5-4 and TRBJ2-7; TRBD2 agrees at 8 bases. This CDR3 has 17 residues. Germline assignment: CDR1 SGHNT and CDR2 YYREEE (reference sequence). V lost 4 bases to trimming and J lost 2 bases; unmatched junction nucleotides: 14.

This clonotype was counted ten times or more. This rearrangement joins TRBV4-1 to TRBJ2-1; D gene ambiguous. The V end lost 3 bases, the J end lost 3 bases, and 0 bases lay between the germline ends. Germline V lookup: CDR1 MGHRA, CDR2 YSYEKL. This CDR3 comprises 11 residues. The chain's CDR3 is CASSHYNEQFF. As DNA, the CDR3 is TGCGCCAGCAGCCACTACAATGAGCAGTTCTTC.

This clonotype was seen at least ten times. The chain links TRBV6-1 to TRBJ1-4; D is possibly TRBD1 (6 bases). This CDR3 is built from 13 residues. The germline V gene has CDR1 MNHNS and CDR2 SASEGT. The V and J ends lost 6 bases and 8 bases respectively, with 13 bases between them. In DNA form, the CDR3 reads TGTGCCAGCAGCAACAGGGAGGGCGAAAAACTGTTTTTT. It specifies CASSNREGEKLFF.

The table lists this clonotype with a few counts. The gene calls are TRBV19 and TRBJ2-2; 12 bases are a match to TRBD2. Germline-derived CDR1 and CDR2 are LNHDA and SQIVND (reference sequence). The junction had 13 bases not matched to a gene; V was cut back by 3 bases and J by 2 bases. The CDR3 extends over 20 amino acids. Written as DNA, the CDR3 is TGTGCCAGTAGTATTAGGGGGGCTACTAGCGGGAGGCCCAACACCGGGGAGCTGTTTTTT. Translation: CASSIRGATSGRPNTGELFF.

Ten or more counts support this clonotype. This sequence joins TRBV6-1 and TRBJ1-1, with 7 bases aligning to TRBD1. This CDR3 is built from 12 residues. The germline V gene encodes CDR1 MNHNS and CDR2 SASEGT. The V gene end was trimmed by 3 bases and the J gene end by 10 bases; junction bases not matched to a gene: 5. In nucleotides, the CDR3 is TGTGCCAGCAGTGAGACAGGGTTGTTAGCTTTCTTT. This sequence encodes CASSETGLLAFF.

This chain connects TRBV12-3 or TRBV12-4 to TRBJ1-1; 8 bases agree with TRBD1. The CDR3 sequence is 14 residues long. The V segment lost 6 bases and the J segment 6 bases; nucleotides outside the gene matches: 9. The CDR3 loop is CASRSGAGGSEAFF. CDR3 sequence (DNA): TGTGCCAGCAGATCCGGGGCAGGGGGCTCTGAAGCTTTCTTT.

This chain links TRBV20-1 with TRBJ1-5; no definite D call. This CDR3 comprises 15 residues. Germline CDR1 DFQATT, CDR2 SNEGSKA (reference sequence). The V and J ends lost 0 bases and 2 bases respectively, with 11 bases between them. The chain's CDR3 is CSARDGDGGNQPQHF. The CDR3 bases are TGCAGTGCTAGAGATGGTGACGGGGGCAATCAGCCCCAGCATTTT.

In its sample, this clonotype was seen many times. V and J are TRBV6-1 and TRBJ1-1, with D perhaps matching TRBD1 (5 bases). Germline V gene lookup returns CDR1 MNHNS and CDR2 SASEGT. The CDR3 runs to 16 residues. The V end was cut by 7 bases, the J end by 3 bases, with 21 bases between. CDR3 nucleotide sequence: TGTGCCAGCAACTTTAACCGGGGCAGGGAGGACACTGAAGCTTTCTTT. As protein: CASNFNRGREDTEAFF.

This clonotype was found a few times. The chain combines TRBV19 with TRBJ2-5; 12 nucleotides align to TRBD1. Germline CDR1 is LNHDA and CDR2 is SQIVND (reference sequence). The CDR3 loop spans 18 amino acids. With V trimmed by 5 bases and J by 4 bases, 14 bases remained unmatched. CDR3 nucleotides: TGTGCCAGTAGTCGTCGAGTAGGGGACAGGGGGCTCCGAGAGACCCAGTACTTC. It specifies CASSRRVGDRGLRETQYF.

A word on this clonotype: This sequence may be a read error, since a much larger clone differs from it by one base. The chain is built from TRBV6-1 and TRBJ2-7; D is uncertain. Trimming shortened V by 6 bases and J by 5 bases, and 14 bases separated the two germline ends. From germline, CDR1 is MNHNS and CDR2 SASEGT. The CDR3 is made up of 13 amino acids. The CDR3 loop reads CASRPAFEDEQYF. The CDR3, as DNA: TGTGCCAGCAGACCTGCTTTTGAGGACGAGCAGTACTTC.

To note about this clonotype: This CDR3 fails to terminate in the conserved phenylalanine or tryptophan, so it likely reflects a read error. The DNA is omitted, as the CDR3 cannot be located on it reliably, and the CDR3 follows TCRdb's listing. The chain links TRBV6-2 or TRBV6-3 to TRBJ2-6; TRBD1, the table's D call, was not compared with the DNA. Ends included, the CDR3 has 16 residues. CDR1 is MNHEY and CDR2 is SVGEGT in the germline V gene. CDR3 residues: CASSYRRGHGANVMTL.

This clonotype was observed a few times. The chain carries TRBV18 and TRBJ2-7, with D hard to call. The V end was cut by 3 bases, the J end by 5 bases, with 17 bases between. This CDR3 is 15 amino acids long. The germline V gene encodes CDR1 KGHSH and CDR2 LQKENI. For the CDR3, the DNA is TGTGCCAGCTCACCTTTCGACATACCTTCGGACGAGCAGTACTTC. This codes for CASSPFDIPSDEQYF. The whole variable domain, filled in from reference TRBV18 and TRBJ2-7, reads NAGVMQNPRHLVRRRGQEARLRCSPMKGHSHVYWYRQLPEEGLKFMVYLQKENIIDESGMPKERFSAEFPKEGPSILRIQQVVRGDSAAYFCASSPFDIPSDEQYFGPGTRLTVT.

This clonotype was seen repeatedly, ten times or more. The chain employs TRBV6-2 or TRBV6-3 and TRBJ1-2, with 7 bases that match TRBD1. The CDR3 is made up of 14 amino acids. The V segment lost 6 bases and the J segment 8 bases; nucleotides outside the gene matches: 12. Germline V lookup: CDR1 MNHEY, CDR2 SVGEGT. Here the CDR3 reads CASSPPTGLSGYTF. CDR3 nucleotides: TGTGCCAGCAGCCCCCCGACAGGGCTCTCAGGCTACACCTTC.

This clonotype has at least ten counts. The chain employs TRBV7-2 and TRBJ2-3; D is ambiguous. The CDR3 is 11 amino acids. V lost 6 bases to trimming and J lost 7 bases, with 8 bases between them. Germline V lookup: CDR1 SGHTA, CDR2 FQGNSA. For the CDR3, the DNA is TGTGCCAGCAGACAGTACCATACGCAGTATTTT. The encoded protein is CASRQYHTQYF.

There are many counts of this clonotype. The rearrangement uses TRBV19 and TRBJ2-1; D might be TRBD1 or TRBD2, each matching 5 bases. The ends were cut back, 3 bases at V and 8 bases at J, with 20 bases in the middle. This CDR3 has 16 residues. Germline lookup yields CDR1 LNHDA and CDR2 SQIVND (reference sequence). CDR3 amino acids: CASSIPRPPRGHEQFF. CDR3 DNA sequence: TGTGCCAGTAGTATTCCCCGTCCACCTCGGGGACATGAGCAGTTCTTC.

This clonotype was counted ten times or more. The rearrangement joins TRBV14 to TRBJ2-1; 9 bases map to TRBD2. The V segment lost 4 bases and the J segment 2 bases; nucleotides outside the gene matches: 3. Germline CDR1 reads SGHDN; CDR2 reads FVKESK. The length of the CDR3 is 15 residues. DNA for the CDR3: TGTGCCAGCAGCCCAGGACTAGCGCCCTACAATGAGCAGTTCTTC. It yields the protein CASSPGLAPYNEQFF. The full variable domain, completed using reference TRBV14 and TRBJ2-1, is EAGVTQFPSHSVIEKGQTVTLRCDPISGHDNLYWYRRVMGKEIKFLLHFVKESKQDESGMPNNRFLAERTGGTYSTLKVQPAELEDSGVYFCASSPGLAPYNEQFFGPGTRLTVL.

This clonotype was observed at least ten times. V usage is TRBV20-1 and J usage is TRBJ1-2; the D is unclear. Germline V gene lookup returns CDR1 DFQATT and CDR2 SNEGSKA (reference sequence). The CDR3 is 13 amino acids. The germline V and J ends were trimmed by 1 base and 2 bases, with 8 bases remaining between them. The CDR3 nucleotides are TGCAGTGCTAGAGTGGGAGGGAACTATGGCTACACCTTC. This codes for CSARVGGNYGYTF.

This clonotype was recorded many times. The chain recombines TRBV12-3 or TRBV12-4 with TRBJ1-2; no reliable D call. The V end was cut by 3 bases, the J end by 2 bases, with 7 bases between. CDR3 length: 13 residues. The CDR3 DNA reads TGTGCCAGCAGTTTTCTACCGAACTATGGCTACACCTTC. Translated: CASSFLPNYGYTF.

In this sample, this clonotype turned up many times. The CDR3 spells CASSVAWGSPLHF. The CDR3 coding sequence is TGTGCCAGCAGTGTAGCCTGGGGGTCACCCCTCCACTTT. This chain links TRBV2 with TRBJ1-6, with D perhaps matching TRBD1 (5 bases). V shed 4 bases and J shed 10 bases, with 11 bases lying between them. The germline V gene has CDR1 SNHLY and CDR2 FYNNEI. The length of the CDR3 is 13 residues.

This chain connects TRBV7-8 to TRBJ2-7; 9 bases are a match to TRBD2. The junction had 8 bases not matched to a gene; V was cut back by 2 bases and J by 3 bases. The germline V gene has CDR1 SGHVS and CDR2 FQNEAQ. This CDR3 has 16 residues. The CDR3 spells CASSLWRGGSYYEQYF. The CDR3 bases are TGTGCCAGCAGCTTATGGCGGGGGGGCAGCTACTACGAGCAGTACTTC.

Comments on this clonotype: At one boundary the junction diverges from the germline segment, which might be a read error. The gene calls are TRBV20-1 and TRBJ2-3, with 10 nucleotides matching TRBD2. The CDR3 loop spans 14 amino acids. The germline gives CDR1 DFQATT, CDR2 SNEGSKA (reference sequence). For the CDR3, the DNA is TGCAGTGTCCTAGCGGGAGTGAGCACAGATACGCGGTATTTT. Residues: CSVLAGVSTDTRYF.

This clonotype has just a few counts. The genes are TRBV12-3 or TRBV12-4 and TRBJ2-5, with a possible D match to TRBD1 (6 bases). Trimming shortened V by 2 bases and J by 5 bases, and 12 bases separated the two germline ends. This CDR3 is 14 amino acids long. CDR3 DNA: TGTGCCAGCAGTTTAATGGGGGCTGGGGAGACCCAGTACTTC. Translated, it gives CASSLMGAGETQYF.

V gene TRBV14 combines with J gene TRBJ2-1, with D uncertain. Trimming took 8 bases from V and 1 from J, leaving 12 bases between them. The germline gives CDR1 SGHDN, CDR2 FVKESK. The CDR3 loop spans 14 amino acids. CDR3 loop: CASVSVESYNEQFF. CDR3 nucleotides: TGTGCCAGCGTTAGTGTGGAGTCCTACAATGAGCAGTTCTTC.

This clonotype was seen ten or more times. The V call is TRBV6-1, the J call TRBJ1-1; 12 bases are shared with TRBD1. V lost 0 bases and J lost 0; bases outside the gene matches: 5. Germline loops: CDR1 MNHNS, CDR2 SASEGT. This CDR3 region has 18 residues. The CDR3 sequence: CASSEAGTGGPLNTEAFF. The CDR3 DNA is TGTGCCAGCAGTGAAGCGGGGACAGGGGGCCCTCTGAACACTGAAGCTTTCTTT.

This clonotype was found many times. The rearrangement links TRBV20-1 to TRBJ2-7; 10 positions match TRBD1. This CDR3 region has 12 residues. After removal of 6 bases from V and 3 bases from J, the junction contained 2 bases not matched to a gene. Germline V gene sequence: CDR1 DFQATT, CDR2 SNEGSKA (reference sequence). The CDR3 region has the DNA TGCAGTGCCGGGACAGGGGACTACGAGCAGTACTTC. Translation: CSAGTGDYEQYF.

This clonotype has at least ten counts. This rearrangement joins TRBV6-1 to TRBJ2-3; D assignment may be TRBD1 or TRBD2 (5 bases each). The CDR3 sequence is 14 residues long. V lost 7 bases, J lost 0 bases, and 11 bases lay in between. Germline lookup yields CDR1 MNHNS and CDR2 SASEGT. Here the CDR3 reads CASTRDPSTDTQYF. The CDR3 DNA follows: TGTGCCAGCACCCGGGACCCGAGCACAGATACGCAGTATTTT.

This sequence joins TRBV20-1 and TRBJ2-3; tentatively, D is TRBD2 (6 bases). Germline V gives CDR1 DFQATT, CDR2 SNEGSKA (reference sequence). Trimming stripped 5 bases from V and 2 bases from J, with 11 bases between. This CDR3 is built from 13 residues. CDR3 residues: CSAGGIDTDTQYF. The CDR3 DNA reads TGCAGTGCTGGAGGGATCGACACAGATACGCAGTATTTT.